What follows describes a single TCR beta chain. The antigen remains unidentified. iRepertoire HTBI primers and Arm-PCR of CDR3 regions built TCR beta libraries. Using its own MiXCR run on the multiplex PCR reads, TCRdb lists one record per CDR3 protein. The data hold 300,000 to 400,000 distinct CDR3 sequences, with roughly a sixth observed a single time. These data belong to a study of regulatory T cells in long-lasting Graves disease. General study findings and limits: There was favoring of TRBV28, TRBJ1-2 and TRBJ2-5 in persistent disease.

The CDR3 covers 15 residues. CDR1 GTSNPN and CDR2 SVGIG come from the germline V gene (reference sequence). Between the trimmed V and J ends, which lost 0 bases and 9 bases, there was a span of 18 bases. Noted time point: newly diagnosed GD, antithyroid drugs for less than 3 months. Scientists built the TCR library using RNA that was extracted from PBMCs. The V and J genes are TRBV30 and TRBJ2-4; maybe TRBD2 (8 bases). This TCR was recovered from a female donor with Graves disease. The input for sequencing was peripheral blood mononuclear cells (PBMCs), taken at new diagnosis, from a patient treated with antithyroid drugs. In DNA form, the CDR3 reads TGTGCCTGGAGTGTATCAGGGGGACTAGGAGGCATTCAGTACTTC. Protein sequence: CAWSVSGGLGGIQYF. Filled out from reference TRBV30 and TRBJ2-4, the complete variable domain reads SQTIHQWPATLVQPVGSPLSLECTVEGTSNPNLYWYRQAAGRGLQLLFYSVGIGQISSEVPQNLSASRPQDRQFILSSKKLLLSDSGFYLCAWSVSGGLGGIQYFGAGTRLSVL.